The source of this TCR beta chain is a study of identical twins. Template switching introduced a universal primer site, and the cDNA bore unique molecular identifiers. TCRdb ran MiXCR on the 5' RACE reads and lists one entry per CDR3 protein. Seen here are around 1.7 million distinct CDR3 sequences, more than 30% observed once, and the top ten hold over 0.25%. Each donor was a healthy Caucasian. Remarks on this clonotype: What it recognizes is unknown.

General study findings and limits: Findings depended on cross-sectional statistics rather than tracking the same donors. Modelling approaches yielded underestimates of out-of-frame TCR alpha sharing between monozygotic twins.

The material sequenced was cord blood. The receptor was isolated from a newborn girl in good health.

This CDR3 is CASSWDLGGNSPLHF. The CDR3 DNA reads as TGCGCCAGCAGCTGGGACCTCGGTGGTAATTCACCCCTCCACTTT. The chain employs TRBV5-1 and TRBJ1-6; D may be TRBD1 (5 bases). The germline CDR1 and CDR2 sequences are SGHRS and YFSETQ. The germline V and J ends were trimmed by 3 bases and 6 bases, with 13 bases remaining between them. This CDR3 is built from 15 residues. The full variable domain, completed using reference TRBV5-1 and TRBJ1-6, is KAGVTQTPRYLIKTRGQQVTLSCSPISGHRSVSWYQQTPGQGLQFLFEYFSETQRNKGNFPGRFSGRQFSNSRSEMNVSTLELGDSALYLCASSWDLGGNSPLHFGNGTRLTVT.